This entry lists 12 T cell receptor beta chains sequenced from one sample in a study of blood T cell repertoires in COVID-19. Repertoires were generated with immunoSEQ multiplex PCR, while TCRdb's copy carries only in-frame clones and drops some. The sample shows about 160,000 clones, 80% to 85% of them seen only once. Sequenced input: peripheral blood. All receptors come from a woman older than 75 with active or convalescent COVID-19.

Here the CDR3 reads CASSLLGNTIYF. For the CDR3, the DNA is TGTGCCAGCAGCTTACTAGGAAACACCATATATTTT. The J gene is TRBJ1-3, the V gene TRBV11-3; D remains ambiguous. Germline loops: CDR1 SGHNT, CDR2 YENEEA. The ends were cut back, 2 bases at V and 4 bases at J, with 3 bases in the middle. The CDR3 has 12 residues.

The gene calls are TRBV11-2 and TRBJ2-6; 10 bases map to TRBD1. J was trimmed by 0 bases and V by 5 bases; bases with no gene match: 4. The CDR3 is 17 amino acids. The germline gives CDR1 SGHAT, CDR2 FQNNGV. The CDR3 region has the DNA TGTGCCAGCAGCCCCAGGGACAGGGGCTCTGGGGCCAACGTCCTGACTTTC. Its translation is CASSPRDRGSGANVLTF.

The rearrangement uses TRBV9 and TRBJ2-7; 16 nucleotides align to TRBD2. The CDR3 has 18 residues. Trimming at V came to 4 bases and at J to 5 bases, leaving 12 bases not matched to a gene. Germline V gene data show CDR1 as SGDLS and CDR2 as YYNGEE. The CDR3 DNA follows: TGTGCCAGCAGCTTGGGACTAGCGGGGGGGCCGTGGGGCCACGAGCAGTACTTC. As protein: CASSLGLAGGPWGHEQYF.

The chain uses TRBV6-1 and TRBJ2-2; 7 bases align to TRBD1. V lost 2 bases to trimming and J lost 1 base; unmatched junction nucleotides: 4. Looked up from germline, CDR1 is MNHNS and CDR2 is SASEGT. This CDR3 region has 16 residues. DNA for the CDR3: TGTGCCAGCAGTGAATTACGGACAGGGAACACCGGGGAGCTGTTTTTT. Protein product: CASSELRTGNTGELFF.

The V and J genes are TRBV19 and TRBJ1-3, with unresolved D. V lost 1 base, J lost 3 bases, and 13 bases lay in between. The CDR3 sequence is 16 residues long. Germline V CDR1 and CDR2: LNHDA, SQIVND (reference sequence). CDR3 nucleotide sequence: TGTGCCAGTAGTATAGGGGTCTCGACGGGTGGAAACACCATATATTTT. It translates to CASSIGVSTGGNTIYF.

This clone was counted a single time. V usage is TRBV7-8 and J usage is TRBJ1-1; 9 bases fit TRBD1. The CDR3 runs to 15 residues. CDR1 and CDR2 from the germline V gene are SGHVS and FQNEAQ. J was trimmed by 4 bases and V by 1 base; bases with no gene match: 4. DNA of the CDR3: TGTGCCAGCAGCTTAGTGGGACAGGGCGGCACTGAAGCTTTCTTT. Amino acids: CASSLVGQGGTEAFF.

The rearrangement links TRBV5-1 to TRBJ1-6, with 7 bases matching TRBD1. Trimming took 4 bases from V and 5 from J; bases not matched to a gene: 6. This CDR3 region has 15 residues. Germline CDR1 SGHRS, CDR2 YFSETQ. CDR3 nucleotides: TGCGCCAGCAGCAGCGACAGGGCCGATAATTCACCCCTCCACTTT. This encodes CASSSDRADNSPLHF.

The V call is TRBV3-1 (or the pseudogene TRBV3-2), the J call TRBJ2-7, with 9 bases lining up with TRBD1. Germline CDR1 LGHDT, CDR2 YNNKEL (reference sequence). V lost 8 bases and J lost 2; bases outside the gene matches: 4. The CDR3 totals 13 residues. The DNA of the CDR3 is TGTGCCAGCCTTGGGACAGGGCCCTACGAGCAGTACTTC. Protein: CASLGTGPYEQYF.

In nucleotides, the CDR3 is TGTGCCATCCGACAGAACACCGGGGAGCTGTTTTTT. This encodes CAIRQNTGELFF. The V call is TRBV10-3, the J call TRBJ2-2, with D unclear. The CDR3 length is 12 residues. Germline assignment: CDR1 ENHRY and CDR2 SYGVKD. V shed 8 bases and J shed 1 base, with 5 bases lying between them.

CDR3 in amino acids: CASSYGTGSTGELFF. The CDR3 nucleotides read TGCGCCAGCAGCTATGGGACAGGGAGCACCGGGGAGCTGTTTTTT. The V call is TRBV5-1, the J call TRBJ2-2, with 9 positions matching TRBD1. The length of the CDR3 is 15 residues. V lost 3 bases to trimming and J lost 4 bases; unmatched junction nucleotides: 4. Looked up from germline, CDR1 is SGHRS and CDR2 is YFSETQ.

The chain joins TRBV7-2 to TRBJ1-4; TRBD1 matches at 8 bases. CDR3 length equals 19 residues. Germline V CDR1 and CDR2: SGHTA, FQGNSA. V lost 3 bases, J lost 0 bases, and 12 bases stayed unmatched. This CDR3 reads CASSFRGQGTTSTNEKLFF. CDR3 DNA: TGTGCCAGCAGCTTCCGCGGACAGGGTACAACTTCAACTAATGAAAAACTGTTTTTT.

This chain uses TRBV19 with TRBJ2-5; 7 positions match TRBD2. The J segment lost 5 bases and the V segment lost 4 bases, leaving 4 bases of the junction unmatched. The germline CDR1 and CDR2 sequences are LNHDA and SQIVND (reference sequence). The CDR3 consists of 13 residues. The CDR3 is CASSRGGFETQYF. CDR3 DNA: TGTGCCAGTAGTAGGGGGGGATTCGAGACCCAGTACTTC.